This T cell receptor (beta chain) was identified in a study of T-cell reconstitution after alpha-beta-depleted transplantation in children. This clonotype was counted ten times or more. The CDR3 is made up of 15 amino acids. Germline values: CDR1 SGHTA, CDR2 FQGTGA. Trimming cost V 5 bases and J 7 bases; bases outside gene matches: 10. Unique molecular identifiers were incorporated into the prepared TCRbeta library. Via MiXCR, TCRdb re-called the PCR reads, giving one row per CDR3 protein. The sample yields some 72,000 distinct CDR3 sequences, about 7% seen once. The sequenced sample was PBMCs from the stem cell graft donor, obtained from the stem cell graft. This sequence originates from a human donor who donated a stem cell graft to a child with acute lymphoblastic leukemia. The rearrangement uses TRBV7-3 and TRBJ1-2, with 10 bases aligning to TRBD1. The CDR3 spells CASSPGQGIFGGYTF. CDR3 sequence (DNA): TGTGCCAGCAGCCCGGGACAGGGGATATTTGGTGGCTACACCTTC. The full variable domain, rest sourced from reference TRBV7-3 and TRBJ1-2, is GAGVSQTPSNKVTEKGKYVELRCDPISGHTALYWYRQSLGQGPEFLIYFQGTGAADDSGLPNDRFFAVRPEGSVSTLKIQRTERGDSAVYLCASSPGQGIFGGYTFGSGTRLTVV.